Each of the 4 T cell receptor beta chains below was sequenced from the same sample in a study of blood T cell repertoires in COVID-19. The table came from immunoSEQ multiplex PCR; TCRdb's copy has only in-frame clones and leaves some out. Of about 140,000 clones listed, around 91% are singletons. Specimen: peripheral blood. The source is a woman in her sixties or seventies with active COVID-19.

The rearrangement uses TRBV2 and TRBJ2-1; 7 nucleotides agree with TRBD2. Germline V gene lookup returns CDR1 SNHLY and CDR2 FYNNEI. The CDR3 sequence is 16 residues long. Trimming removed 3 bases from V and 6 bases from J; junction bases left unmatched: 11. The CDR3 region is CASSDLRLAGFNEQFF. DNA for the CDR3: TGTGCCAGCAGTGACCTGAGACTAGCAGGTTTCAATGAGCAGTTCTTC.

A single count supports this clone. Here the CDR3 reads CASIDRLAGGEQYF. CDR3 nucleotides: TGTGCCAGCATCGACCGACTAGCGGGAGGGGAGCAGTACTTC. The rearrangement links TRBV6-6 to TRBJ2-7; 14 bases are shared with TRBD2. This CDR3 has 14 residues. CDR1 is MNHNY, CDR2 SVGAGI, per germline (reference sequence). The trim removed 7 bases at V and 7 bases at J, leaving 6 bases unmatched.

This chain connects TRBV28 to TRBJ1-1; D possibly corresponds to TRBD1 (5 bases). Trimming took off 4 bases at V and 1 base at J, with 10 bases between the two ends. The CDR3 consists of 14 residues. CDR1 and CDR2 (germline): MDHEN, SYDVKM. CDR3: CASSWTRGNTEAFF. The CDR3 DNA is TGTGCCAGCAGTTGGACAAGGGGGAACACTGAAGCTTTCTTT.

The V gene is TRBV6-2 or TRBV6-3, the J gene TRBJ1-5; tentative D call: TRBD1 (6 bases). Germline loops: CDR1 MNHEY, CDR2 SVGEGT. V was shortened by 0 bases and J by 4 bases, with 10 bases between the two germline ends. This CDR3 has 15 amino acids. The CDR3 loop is CASSYSAGANQPQHF. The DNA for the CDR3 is TGTGCCAGCAGTTACTCTGCAGGGGCTAATCAGCCCCAGCATTTT.